The present T cell receptor beta chain was sequenced within a study (dated by TCRdb to about 2015). For context, the study as a whole: The study tested whether tumor-infiltrating Tregs in breast cancer are recruited from blood Tregs or converted in situ from other CD4+ T cell subsets.

Tregs were isolated as CD4+CD25+CD127-/low cells. In a larger cohort of around 20 breast cancer patients, a single TRBV12-4/TRBJ1-2 rearrangement was sequenced in tumor Tregs and in blood Treg, naive and memory CD4+ cells. Tumor tissue and lymph nodes from ipsilateral axillary dissection were perfused with PBS, minced and digested with collagenase I and hyaluronidase. Sorted cell populations were confirmed by FACS to exceed 90% purity. The paper as a whole reports these results and caveats: Across the approximately 20 patients, 10% to 15% of TRBV12-4/TRBJ1-2 sequences from tumor Tregs were shared with naive CD4+ cells, compared with under 2.1% shared with blood Tregs or memory cells. The greatest overlap of tumor-infiltrating Treg TCR alpha and beta sequences was with tumor naive CD4+ T cells, followed next by blood naive CD4+ T cells. In terms of TCR gene usage, tumor memory CD4+ T cells clustered together with blood and lymph node memory CD4+ cells, as well as with lymph node naive CD4+ cells. Rather than covering whole repertoires, validation in the larger cohort was restricted to a single TCR beta V-J rearrangement.

Judged by its sample share, this clonotype qualifies as medium-sized (0.01 to 0.1%). Its antigen is still unknown. No much larger clonotype is one base removed from it; base qualities were not supplied. The germline ends are 20 bases apart after V is trimmed by 2 bases and J by 4 bases. The CDR3, from cysteine to phenylalanine, totals 17 residues. Solely the CDR3 DNA is kept, with 51 bases framed from the first base. Receptor amplification or capture employed multiplex PCR. The run used an Ion Torrent PGM. For the approximately 20-patient analysis, adaptor-ligated barcode primers were used to amplify TRBV12-4/TRBJ1-2 clonotypes. TRBV12-4/TRBJ1-2 amplicons from the roughly 25-patient cohort were sequenced on the Ion Personal Genome Machine system. The published analysis was carried out like this. For each of nine subset-tissue groups, sequencing data from the five patients were combined, and the groups were compared by unsupervised clustering of TCR gene usage. Repertoire similarity was calculated with the Morisita-Horn index, weighting shared sequences by their contribution to each repertoire. TCRdb cleaned the public reads at Q25 with fastp, built clones with MiXCR and kept in-frame beta chains. For every CDR3 protein sequence, its rows merge into one entry that carries the most common genes and DNA. The V and J calls follow TCRdb's processing rather than the paper's. The sample data list 2,000 to 2,500 distinct CDR3 sequences, and 2.4% of these were observed just once. In total, the top ten clones hold around 10% of the sample.

The TCR was taken from a female donor with breast cancer. Sequencing was performed on tumor-infiltrating Tregs sorted from the breast tumor. This chain joins TRBV12-3 or TRBV12-4 to TRBJ1-2; the D gene is not confidently resolved. The nucleotides are TGTGCCAGCAGTTTAACTGTTGGAGCGGGAGGTTTCTATGGCTACACCTTC. Translated, this gives CASSLTVGAGGFYGYTF.